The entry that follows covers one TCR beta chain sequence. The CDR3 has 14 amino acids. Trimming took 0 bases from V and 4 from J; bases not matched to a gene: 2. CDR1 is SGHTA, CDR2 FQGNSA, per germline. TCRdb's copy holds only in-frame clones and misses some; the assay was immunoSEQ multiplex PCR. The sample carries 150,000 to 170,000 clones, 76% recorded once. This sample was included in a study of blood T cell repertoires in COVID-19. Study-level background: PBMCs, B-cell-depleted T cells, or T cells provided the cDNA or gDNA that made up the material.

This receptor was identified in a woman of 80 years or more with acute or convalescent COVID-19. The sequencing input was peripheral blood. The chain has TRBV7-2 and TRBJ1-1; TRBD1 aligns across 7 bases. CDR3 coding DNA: TGTGCCAGCAGCTTAGCCGACAGGGCCACTGAAGCTTTCTTT. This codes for CASSLADRATEAFF.